The clone carrying this TCR beta chain has ten or more counts. Its specificity is unknown. The assay was immunoSEQ multiplex PCR, and TCRdb's table has in-frame clones only and misses some. There are over 20,000 clones in the sample, none observed a single time. The record originates from a study of T cells after posttransplantation cyclophosphamide. Whole-study results and caveats: Skin or GI-infiltrating T cells shared few TRB sequences with blood. Donor-recipient repertoire similarity was low at 1-2 months, rising over year one. TRB clonality was highly associated with recipient CMV seropositivity and reactivation.

The CDR3 is 9 amino acids. Trimming pared 3 bases from V and 9 bases from J, leaving 3 bases between. Germline CDR1 reads SQVTM; CDR2 reads ANQGSEA. The TCR originated in a man aged 45-65 years in good health, CMV-negative, and a related stem cell transplant donor. The V call is TRBV29-1, the J call TRBJ2-1; D gene uncertain. The material sequenced was PBMCs. CDR3 coding DNA: TGCAGCGTTGATAGTGAGCAGTTCTTC. Residues: CSVDSEQFF.